These 6 T cell receptor beta chains originate from one sample sequenced in a study of T cells after yellow fever vaccination. TCRdb re-derived calls from the 5' RACE reads in MiXCR, one entry per CDR3 protein. The sample contains a few hundred thousand distinct CDR3 sequences, roughly an eighth of which appear only once. The source material was CD4+ T cells sorted from PBMCs, sampled 15 days after the yellow fever booster vaccination. Receptors originate from a man younger than 35 who received the YFV17D yellow fever vaccine.

V usage is TRBV20-1 and J usage is TRBJ2-3; 8 nucleotides line up with TRBD2. Trimming at V came to 5 bases and at J to 6 bases, leaving 10 bases not matched to a gene. Germline CDR1 DFQATT, CDR2 SNEGSKA (reference sequence). CDR3 length: 14 residues. This CDR3 is CSAPSPGGGDTQYF. CDR3 in DNA: TGCAGTGCTCCCAGCCCGGGGGGGGGGGATACGCAGTATTTT.

This clonotype was detected only a few times. The chain joins TRBV12-3 or TRBV12-4 to TRBJ2-1; D may be TRBD1 or TRBD2 (5 bases each). V was clipped by 6 bases and J by 8 bases, with 17 bases between them. The length of the CDR3 is 14 residues. The CDR3 DNA reads as TGTGCCAGCAGCCACCGGGACCGCGGGCATGAGCAGTTCTTC. Protein: CASSHRDRGHEQFF.

This clonotype was seen repeatedly, ten times or more. The V call is TRBV4-3, the J call TRBJ2-7; TRBD2 agrees at 9 bases. CDR1 and CDR2 from the germline V gene are LGHNA and YSLEER. This CDR3 has 14 amino acids. Trimming removed 1 base from V and 3 bases from J; junction bases left unmatched: 1. The CDR3 is CASSQGREGYEQYF. CDR3 DNA: TGCGCCAGCAGCCAAGGGCGGGAGGGCTACGAGCAGTACTTC.

This clonotype was seen a handful of times. CDR3 sequence (DNA): TGTGCCAGCAGCCCTACTAGCGGGGTAAGGGATACGCAGTATTTT. It yields the protein CASSPTSGVRDTQYF. The V call is TRBV7-2, the J call TRBJ2-3; 10 bases match TRBD2. Looked up from germline, CDR1 is SGHTA and CDR2 is FQGNSA. The CDR3 length is 15 residues. After removal of 5 bases from V and 6 bases from J, the junction contained 8 bases not matched to a gene.

This clonotype has a count of ten or more. The rearrangement joins TRBV4-2 to TRBJ2-1; possibly TRBD1 for D (6 bases). CDR1 is LGHNA and CDR2 is YNFKEQ in the germline V gene. The CDR3 spans 14 residues. The ends were cut back, 1 base at V and 10 bases at J, with 14 bases in the middle. The CDR3 DNA sequence: TGTGCCAGCAGCCAAGGGGACACTTCCCACGAGCAGTTCTTC. Encoded protein: CASSQGDTSHEQFF.

The rearrangement joins TRBV5-6 to TRBJ1-5; D may be TRBD1 (6 bases). The CDR3 covers 14 residues. V was clipped by 0 bases and J by 6 bases, with 10 bases between them. The germline gives CDR1 SGHDT, CDR2 YYEEEE. CDR3 DNA: TGTGCCAGCAGCTTGGGGCAGGGGTTTCAGCCCCAGCATTTT. Protein sequence: CASSLGQGFQPQHF. Full variable domain (rest looked up from reference TRBV5-6 and TRBJ1-5): DAGVTQSPTHLIKTRGQQVTLRCSPKSGHDTVSWYQQALGQGPQFIFQYYEEEERQRGNFPDRFSGHQFPNYSSELNVNALLLGDSALYLCASSLGQGFQPQHFGDGTRLSIL.